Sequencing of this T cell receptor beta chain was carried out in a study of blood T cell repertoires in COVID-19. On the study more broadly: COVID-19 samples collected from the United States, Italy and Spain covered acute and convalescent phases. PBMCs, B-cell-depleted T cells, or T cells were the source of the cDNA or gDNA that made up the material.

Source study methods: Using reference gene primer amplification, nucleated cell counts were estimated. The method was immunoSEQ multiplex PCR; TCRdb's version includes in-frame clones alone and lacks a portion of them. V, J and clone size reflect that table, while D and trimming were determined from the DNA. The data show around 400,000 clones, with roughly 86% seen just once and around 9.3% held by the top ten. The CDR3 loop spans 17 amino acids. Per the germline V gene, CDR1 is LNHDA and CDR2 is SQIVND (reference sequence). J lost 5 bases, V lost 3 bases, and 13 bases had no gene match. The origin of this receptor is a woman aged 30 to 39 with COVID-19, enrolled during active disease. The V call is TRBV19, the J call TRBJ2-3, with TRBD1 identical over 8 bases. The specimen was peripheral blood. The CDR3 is CASSMRKPQGAGDTQYF. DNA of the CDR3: TGTGCCAGTAGTATGCGGAAACCCCAGGGGGCAGGAGATACGCAGTATTTT.